This TCR beta chain was recovered during a study of post-analysis software for immune sequencing data. The overall study: Some patients lacked subtype; others had relapsing-remitting, secondary progressive or progressive-relapsing disease. Study-wide results and caveats: Included in a set of roughly 5 TRBV segments more frequent in patients than controls were TRBV5-6, TRBV5-1 and TRBV20-1. Samples prepared in the same batch strongly co-clustered by F measure.

Presence of unique molecular identifiers characterized the TCR beta cDNA libraries. The source material, about 0.95 to 10 million T cells, gave rise to 400,000 to 550,000 cDNA molecules. TCRdb reprocessed the PCR reads with MiXCR, giving one entry per CDR3 protein. Among hundreds of thousands of distinct CDR3 sequences listed, about 39% were seen once. Concerning this clonotype itself: Its antigen is undetermined.

CDR3 length: 13 amino acids. Per germline, CDR1 KGHDR and CDR2 SFDVKD. The source is a girl aged 2-10 years with multiple sclerosis. The sequenced sample consisted of blood. The chain employs TRBV24-1 and TRBJ2-5, with 10 bases fitting TRBD1. Judging by the DNA end, TRBJ2-7 fits better; the J call may be wrong. The CDR3 loop reads CATSGDRGYEQYF. CDR3 DNA sequence: TGTGCCACATCCGGGGACAGGGGCTACGAGCAGTACTTC.